These 3 T cell receptor beta chains originate from one sample sequenced in a study of cytomegalovirus exposure and HLA in healthy donors. Use of 60 Vbeta and 13 Jbeta primers characterized the PCR. Profiling relied on immunoSEQ multiplex PCR, and the TCRdb table lists in-frame clones only, not all of them. This sample has 55,000 to 80,000 clones; about three quarters occur once, and the top ten carry approximately 7%. The sample comprised PBMCs. These receptors were obtained from a woman in her thirties in good health and CMV-seropositive.

Only a few counts were recorded for this clone. The chain recombines TRBV9 with TRBJ2-6, with 7 bases aligning to TRBD1. The V gene end was trimmed by 1 base and the J gene end by 4 bases; junction bases not matched to a gene: 2. Germline CDR1 is SGDLS and CDR2 is YYNGEE. CDR3 length equals 15 residues. The DNA of the CDR3 is TGTGCCAGCAGCGTACAGGGGGTCGGGGCCAACGTCCTGACTTTC. Protein sequence: CASSVQGVGANVLTF.

The V and J genes are TRBV4-1 and TRBJ2-7; 12 positions agree with TRBD2. Germline V gene lookup returns CDR1 MGHRA and CDR2 YSYEKL. The CDR3 extends over 15 amino acids. Losses at the gene ends were 1 base for V and 3 bases for J; bases not matched to a gene: 1. CDR3 sequence (DNA): TGCGCCAGCAGCCAAGTGACTAGCGGGAGCTACGAGCAGTACTTC. Translated: CASSQVTSGSYEQYF.

This clone was picked up a small number of times. V and J are TRBV7-8 and TRBJ2-7; 7 positions agree with TRBD2. The CDR3 totals 14 residues. The ends lost 0 bases at V and 2 bases at J; junction bases unmatched: 1. Germline CDR1 reads SGHVS; CDR2 reads FQNEAQ. The CDR3 is CASSLAGLAYEQYF. The CDR3 nucleotides read TGTGCCAGCAGCTTAGCCGGACTAGCCTACGAGCAGTACTTC.